In this sample, the clone carrying this T cell receptor beta chain turned up many times. Deletions cut 1 base from V and 8 bases from J, with 17 bases between. Germline-derived CDR1 and CDR2 are LGHNA and YSLEER. The CDR3 runs 15 residues. TCRdb passed the 5' RACE reads through MiXCR, listing each CDR3 protein once. The table has 100,000 or so distinct CDR3 sequences, around 17% seen once. This entry belongs to a study of T cells of healthy individuals. This sequence joins TRBV4-3 and TRBJ1-2, with D tentatively TRBD1 (6 bases). The receptor was isolated from a human donor in good health. This chain's CDR3 is CASSQGGGGDGGYTF. The CDR3 region has the DNA TGCGCCAGCAGCCAAGGCGGAGGGGGGGATGGAGGCTACACCTTC.